The 23 T cell receptor beta chains given below trace back to one sample, sequenced in a study of blood T cells in healthy people across ages. Together with a sample-barcoded 5' primer, a J-beta primer mix was included in a second PCR lasting about 7 to 12 cycles. TCRdb reanalysed the 5' RACE reads using MiXCR and keeps one entry per CDR3 protein. The sample consists of 710,000 or so distinct CDR3 sequences, about 20% of them appearing once. Sequences were obtained from blood. Every receptor here comes from a man between 65 and 85 years old in good health.

This clonotype was counted only a few times. The V call is TRBV6-5, the J call TRBJ2-1; D uncertain. The end of the DNA aligns better with TRBJ2-5, so the J call may be wrong. This CDR3 is built from 13 residues. CDR1 and CDR2 (germline): MNHEY, SVGAGI. CDR3 sequence: CASKNRAQETQYF. The CDR3 DNA is TGTGCCAGCAAAAATCGGGCTCAAGAGACCCAGTACTTC.

V and J are TRBV12-3 or TRBV12-4 and TRBJ1-2; D perhaps matches TRBD1 (5 bases). Trimming left V 5 bases short and J 5 bases short, with 15 bases between. The CDR3 has 14 amino acids. CDR3 DNA: TGTGCCAGCAGTGCAGAACCGGGACGGTATGGCTACACCTTC. It specifies CASSAEPGRYGYTF.

V and J are TRBV27 and TRBJ2-1; no clear D gene. V gave up 5 bases and J gave up 5 bases, with 16 bases separating them. This CDR3 is 15 amino acids long. The germline gives CDR1 MNHEY, CDR2 SMNVEV (reference sequence). DNA of the CDR3: TGTGCCAGCAGTCCCAACATGAACCTCAACAATGAGCAGTTCTTC. It is translated as CASSPNMNLNNEQFF.

This clonotype was observed a handful of times. The V and J genes are TRBV9 and TRBJ1-6; D is ambiguous. V dropped 4 bases and J dropped 7 bases, with 18 bases sitting between them. Germline V CDR1 and CDR2: SGDLS, YYNGEE. The CDR3 has 16 residues. The CDR3 DNA follows: TGTGCCAGCAGCCAAGCGTTGGCGCAGGCGAATTCACCCCTCCACTTT. It yields the protein CASSQALAQANSPLHF.

This clonotype came up a few times. The V call is TRBV5-1, the J call TRBJ1-1, with 8 bases matching TRBD1. Germline trimming cut 5 bases from V and 2 bases from J; bases unmatched to any gene: 8. Looked up from germline, CDR1 is SGHRS and CDR2 is YFSETQ. The CDR3 has 15 amino acids. In DNA form, the CDR3 reads TGCGCCAGCAGTGCCACGACAGGGGCTAACACTGAAGCTTTCTTT. It is translated as CASSATTGANTEAFF. Looking up the rest from reference TRBV5-1 and TRBJ1-1 gives the full variable domain: KAGVTQTPRYLIKTRGQQVTLSCSPISGHRSVSWYQQTPGQGLQFLFEYFSETQRNKGNFPGRFSGRQFSNSRSEMNVSTLELGDSALYLCASSATTGANTEAFFGQGTRLTVV.

Regarding this clonotype: One junction end disagrees with the germline gene, perhaps due to a read error. The CDR3 sequence: CASSFSADNSPLHF. The CDR3 DNA follows: TGTGCCAGCAGTTTCTCGGCGGATAATTCACCCCTCCACTTC. The chain employs TRBV12-3 or TRBV12-4 and TRBJ1-6, with D unclear. The CDR3 spans 14 residues.

There are a few counts of this clonotype. The gene calls are TRBV2 and TRBJ2-7; D remains ambiguous. The V gene's germline CDR1 is SNHLY and CDR2 FYNNEI. V was pared by 2 bases and J by 4 bases, with 6 bases between. This CDR3 has 12 amino acids. The CDR3 is CASSESGYEQYF. The CDR3 DNA reads as TGTGCCAGCAGTGAATCGGGTTACGAGCAGTACTTC.

The chain is built from TRBV15 and TRBJ2-1; 7 bases are a match to TRBD1. After removal of 4 bases from V and 0 bases from J, the junction contained 3 bases not matched to a gene. The CDR3 sequence is 15 residues long. Germline V gene data show CDR1 as LNHNV and CDR2 as YYDKDF (reference sequence). CDR3 in amino acids: CATSIGTASYNEQFF. CDR3 in DNA: TGTGCCACCAGCATTGGGACAGCCTCCTACAATGAGCAGTTCTTC.

This chain joins TRBV11-2 and TRBJ2-7; the match to TRBD2 covers 12 bases. The CDR3 is 12 amino acids. Germline V gene lookup returns CDR1 SGHAT and CDR2 FQNNGV. V lost 7 bases to trimming and J lost 7 bases; unmatched junction nucleotides: 2. CDR3 coding DNA: TGTGCCAGCAAAGGACTAGCGGGGGAGCAGTACGTC. This translates into CASKGLAGEQYV.

The chain uses TRBV12-3 or TRBV12-4 and TRBJ2-5, with 8 bases lining up with TRBD2. The CDR3 runs 16 residues. V was pared by 3 bases and J by 5 bases, with 11 bases of the junction left unmatched. CDR3 sequence reads: CASSFVGSGRRETQYF. The CDR3, as DNA: TGTGCCAGCAGTTTCGTAGGGAGCGGGAGAAGGGAGACCCAGTACTTC.

Concerning this clonotype: The germline gene is not matched at one end of the junction; a read error may be the cause. The chain carries TRBV4-2 and TRBJ2-5; D unclear. In germline, CDR1 is LGHNA, CDR2 YNFKEQ. The CDR3 consists of 15 residues. CDR3 bases: TGTGCCAGAAGCCACCGAACGCGGAACCAGGAGACCCAGTACTTC. Its protein product is CARSHRTRNQETQYF.

The chain has TRBV12-3 or TRBV12-4 and TRBJ2-5, with TRBD1 identical over 7 bases. The DNA end is more similar to TRBJ2-1, so the J call may be wrong. The CDR3 length is 16 residues. CDR3 coding DNA: TGTGCCAGCAGTTTACCCAACAGGGGATTGGACAATGAGCAGTTCTTC. This codes for CASSLPNRGLDNEQFF.

J is TRBJ2-2 and V is TRBV7-6, with D perhaps matching TRBD2 (5 bases). Trimming stripped 1 base from V and 1 base from J, with 10 bases between. The germline CDR1 and CDR2 sequences are SGHVS and FNYEAQ. The CDR3 loop spans 16 amino acids. CDR3 amino acids: CASSLVPSQNTGELFF. The DNA of the CDR3 is TGTGCCAGCAGCTTAGTTCCTAGCCAGAACACCGGGGAGCTGTTTTTT.

There are a few counts of this clonotype. V usage is TRBV28 and J usage is TRBJ1-4, with a tentative D call TRBD1 (5 bases). CDR1 and CDR2 (germline): MDHEN, SYDVKM. The CDR3 extends over 13 amino acids. V dropped 7 bases and J dropped 8 bases, with 14 bases sitting between them. The CDR3 sequence is CASTKRGVEKLFF. CDR3 nucleotide sequence: TGTGCCAGCACCAAGAGAGGGGTAGAAAAACTGTTTTTT.

The chain is built from TRBV12-3 or TRBV12-4 and TRBJ1-5; D is perhaps TRBD1 (5 bases). V was trimmed by 6 bases and J by 3 bases, leaving 18 bases between them. The CDR3 is 16 residues long. The DNA for the CDR3 is TGTGCCAGCAGCCGAGGGACCCCCAGGGACAATCAGCCCCAGCATTTT. Residues: CASSRGTPRDNQPQHF.

The chain combines TRBV7-8 with TRBJ2-7; D gene unclear. CDR1 is SGHVS, CDR2 FQNEAQ, per germline. The CDR3 has 15 amino acids. V was pared by 5 bases and J by 4 bases, with 18 bases between. CDR3 sequence reads: CASSPGSVEMYEQYF. CDR3 bases: TGTGCCAGCAGCCCTGGTTCCGTGGAGATGTACGAGCAGTACTTC.

The rearrangement links TRBV7-9 to TRBJ2-1, with D perhaps matching TRBD2 (5 bases). V dropped 6 bases and J dropped 15 bases, with 15 bases sitting between them. The V gene's germline CDR1 is SEHNR and CDR2 FQNEAQ (reference sequence). The CDR3 extends over 11 amino acids. The CDR3 nucleotides are TGTGCCAGCAGTCCTAGCCGAATAGCGTTCTTC. The encoded protein is CASSPSRIAFF.

This clonotype was seen a few times. The chain is built from TRBV4-3 and TRBJ2-5; D gene ambiguous. This CDR3 comprises 14 residues. Germline assignment: CDR1 LGHNA and CDR2 YSLEER. V was clipped by 0 bases and J by 4 bases, with 9 bases between them. The CDR3 bases are TGCGCCAGCAGCCAAGATTGGGGTCCAGAGACCCAGTACTTC. This translates into CASSQDWGPETQYF.

The chain is built from TRBV5-1 and TRBJ2-3, with D perhaps TRBD1 (5 bases). Germline-derived CDR1 and CDR2 are SGHRS and YFSETQ. V dropped 0 bases and J dropped 2 bases, with 13 bases sitting between them. The CDR3 runs to 16 residues. The CDR3 spells CASSLAAQGNTDTQYF. The DNA of the CDR3 is TGCGCCAGCAGCTTGGCCGCCCAGGGCAACACAGATACGCAGTATTTT.

The chain combines TRBV7-2 with TRBJ1-2; tentatively, D is TRBD1 (6 bases). Trimming left V 2 bases short and J 3 bases short, with 13 bases between. The CDR3 length is 15 residues. Germline-derived CDR1 and CDR2 are SGHTA and FQGNSA. In DNA, the CDR3 is TGTGCCAGCAGCTTATCCGGACAGAACCACTATGGCTACACCTTC. This encodes CASSLSGQNHYGYTF. The full variable domain, its missing parts supplied by reference TRBV7-2 and TRBJ1-2, is GAGVSQSPSNKVTEKGKDVELRCDPISGHTALYWYRQSLGQGLEFLIYFQGNSAPDKSGLPSDRFSAERTGGSVSTLTIQRTQQEDSAVYLCASSLSGQNHYGYTFGSGTRLTVV.

This clonotype turned up a few times. The CDR3 DNA follows: TGTGCCAGCAGTTTCAGGCAGGGGCCCCAGGAGACCCAGTACTTC. It codes for CASSFRQGPQETQYF. The chain has TRBV12-3 or TRBV12-4 and TRBJ2-5, with a weak D call TRBD1 (6 bases). This CDR3 contains 15 residues. Trimming removed 3 bases at V and 5 bases at J, with 16 bases between.

This clonotype has only a few counts. The chain has TRBV5-1 and TRBJ1-4, with unresolved D. Germline V gives CDR1 SGHRS, CDR2 YFSETQ. Trimming stripped 4 bases from V and 0 bases from J, with 10 bases between. This CDR3 region has 15 residues. This CDR3 is CASSPTPSTNEKLFF. DNA of the CDR3: TGCGCCAGCAGCCCGACACCTTCAACTAATGAAAAACTGTTTTTT.

This clonotype has only a few counts. This chain connects TRBV6-2 or TRBV6-3 to TRBJ1-2; D remains ambiguous. The CDR3 has 13 amino acids. V dropped 2 bases and J dropped 4 bases, with 8 bases sitting between them. Germline loops: CDR1 MNHEY, CDR2 SVGEGT. Written as DNA, the CDR3 is TGTGCCAGCAGTTACGACCAAAGCTATGGCTACACCTTC. This gives the protein CASSYDQSYGYTF.